Described below is a single TCR beta chain sequence and its context. The data were obtained in a study of blood T cell repertoires in COVID-19. Per the authors' pipeline: By means of reference gene primer amplification, nucleated cell counts were estimated. The protocol was immunoSEQ multiplex PCR, while the TCRdb copy is restricted to in-frame clones and leaves out a portion. V and J calls and clone size are copied from that table; D and trimming were computed from the DNA. The table shows under 200,000 clones, with about 93% occurring only once. The sequenced material came from peripheral blood. The clonotype originates from a man aged 50 to 59 with acute or convalescent COVID-19.

In nucleotides, the CDR3 is TGTGCCAGCAGCCAAGATCTGACGGCGGGGTATGGCTACACCTTC. It codes for CASSQDLTAGYGYTF. The chain recombines TRBV4-2 with TRBJ1-2; D unclear. Germline CDR1 reads LGHNA; CDR2 reads YNFKEQ. The CDR3 extends over 15 amino acids. V was cut by 0 bases and J by 5 bases, with 13 bases left in between.